This TCR beta chain was captured by sequencing in a study of shared clonotypes between healthy human individuals. Findings and caveats of the study: It was the few donors that limited the genetic and exposure-history diversity represented.

V shed 3 bases, J shed 6 bases, and the junction held 5 bases outside the gene matches. Germline CDR1 is SGHVS and CDR2 is FQNEAQ. CDR3 length: 14 residues. Profiled with immunoSEQ multiplex PCR; TCRdb holds only in-frame clones, not every one. Seen here are 2 million to 3 million clones, approximately 94% observed once, and the top ten hold 0.11% to 0.15%. Of note for this clone: What it binds is unknown.

The chain combines TRBV7-8 with TRBJ2-3, with TRBD1 matching 8 bases. Source material: naive CD4+ T cells sorted from blood. Stated subset: CD45RA+ positively selected. The receptor comes from a man aged 18 to 29 in good health. CDR3 sequence reads: CASSFQGASDTQYF. The CDR3, as DNA: TGTGCCAGCAGCTTTCAGGGGGCGTCGGATACGCAGTATTTT.